This TCR beta chain is drawn from a study of T cells in Graves' hyperthyroidism and ophthalmopathy. Overall study: Peripheral blood was drawn at first diagnosis, prior to all treatment.

This clonotype came up many times. Its antigen is as yet unknown. Mismatch with germline at one junction end may stem from a read error. Each patient was aged 18 to 65 and had newly diagnosed hyperthyroidism of under 2 months' duration. PBMCs were derived from more than 8 ml fresh peripheral blood. Germline V gene lookup returns CDR1 MNHNS and CDR2 SASEGT. The CDR3 loop spans 12 amino acids. TCR beta CDR3 region amplification was performed from RNA transcripts. When the TCR CDR3 underwent first-round RT-PCR, the HTBI primer set was used. TCRdb processed the multiplex PCR reads anew with MiXCR; each CDR3 protein has one entry. The sample holds about 500,000 distinct CDR3 sequences, about a sixth seen once. Study results and caveats: Most thyroid clonotypes that were expanded above 0.001 also turned up in blood.

The V call is TRBV6-1, the J call TRBJ2-3, with no clear D. The receptor comes from a woman aged 18-29 years with Graves' hyperthyroidism. Sequenced sample: blood. Here the CDR3 reads CASGDLVDTQYF. Written as DNA, the CDR3 is TGTGCCAGCGGTGACCTGGTAGATACGCAGTATTTT.